This T cell receptor (beta chain) was sequenced during a study of T cell changes during pregnancy in multiple sclerosis. Trimming removed 6 bases from V and 2 bases from J; junction bases left unmatched: 10. The CDR3 has 15 residues. Germline loops: CDR1 MNHNS, CDR2 SASEGT. The protocol was immunoSEQ multiplex PCR, while the TCRdb copy is restricted to in-frame clones and leaves out a portion. The sample contains 50,000 to 60,000 clones, roughly 90% of which appear only once. The TCR was taken from a female donor in good health, enrolled as a control in a pregnancy study. The sample in question was CD4+ T cells from peripheral blood mononuclear cells, obtained after pregnancy. This chain joins TRBV6-1 and TRBJ2-7; 7 bases match TRBD1. The CDR3 reads CASRGVRDSPYEQYF. The DNA for the CDR3 is TGTGCCAGCAGGGGAGTCCGGGACAGCCCCTACGAGCAGTACTTC.